Listed here are 23 T cell receptor beta chains from one sample, sequenced in a study of T cell changes during pregnancy in multiple sclerosis. Measured with immunoSEQ multiplex PCR; TCRdb has only the in-frame clones, and not every one. The table shows approximately 84,000 clones, with 94% occurring only once. This specimen was peripheral blood, taken in the third trimester of pregnancy. The receptors come from a female donor with multiple sclerosis, enrolled in a pregnancy study.

The chain carries TRBV19 and TRBJ1-5; D unclear. This CDR3 contains 12 residues. V lost 4 bases, J lost 6 bases, and 7 bases lay in between. Germline lookup yields CDR1 LNHDA and CDR2 SQIVND (reference sequence). The CDR3 loop is CASSTLSQPQHF. As DNA, the CDR3 is TGTGCCAGTAGTACCCTTTCTCAGCCCCAGCATTTT.

The gene calls are TRBV13 and TRBJ2-3; D is possibly TRBD1 (5 bases). CDR1 and CDR2 (germline): PRHDT, FYEKMQ (reference sequence). Trimming pared 3 bases from V and 2 bases from J, leaving 6 bases between. The CDR3 loop spans 13 amino acids. CDR3 residues: CASSFGHTDTQYF. CDR3 coding DNA: TGTGCCAGCAGCTTTGGACACACAGATACGCAGTATTTT.

V usage is TRBV6-5 and J usage is TRBJ2-1; weak D call: TRBD2 (6 bases). There are 14 residues in the CDR3. CDR1 and CDR2 (germline): MNHEY, SVGAGI. Trimming stripped 7 bases from V and 0 bases from J, with 10 bases between. CDR3 nucleotides: TGTGCCAGCAAGGTGGGGGGCTCCTACAATGAGCAGTTCTTC. Protein: CASKVGGSYNEQFF.

The chain has TRBV14 and TRBJ1-1, with D unresolved. This CDR3 contains 13 residues. The V and J ends lost 6 bases and 2 bases respectively, with 10 bases between them. Germline V gene data show CDR1 as SGHDN and CDR2 as FVKESK. CDR3 residues: CASRSLGNTEAFF. In DNA, the CDR3 is TGTGCCAGCAGGTCACTAGGAAACACTGAAGCTTTCTTT.

Written as DNA, the CDR3 is TGCGCCAGCAGCTCTCCTAGCGGGGGCTGGGAGACCCAGTACTTC. As protein: CASSSPSGGWETQYF. The V call is TRBV5-1, the J call TRBJ2-5; TRBD2 agrees at 10 bases. Germline V lookup: CDR1 SGHRS, CDR2 YFSETQ. This CDR3 is 15 amino acids long. V was clipped by 3 bases and J by 5 bases; unmatched bases: 7.

V is TRBV18 and J is TRBJ2-1, with a possible D match to TRBD2 (7 bases). The CDR3 runs to 19 residues. V shed 0 bases and J shed 6 bases, with 24 bases lying between them. Germline loops: CDR1 KGHSH, CDR2 LQKENI. This CDR3 reads CASSPPVGFLGGPANEQFF. The CDR3 DNA reads TGTGCCAGCTCACCACCGGTCGGTTTCCTCGGGGGGCCCGCCAATGAGCAGTTCTTC.

V gene TRBV6-5 combines with J gene TRBJ2-7; 7 bases agree with TRBD2. This CDR3 region has 13 residues. V lost 1 base and J lost 7; bases outside the gene matches: 4. CDR1 and CDR2 from the germline V gene are MNHEY and SVGAGI. The CDR3 region is CASSYWEGVEQYF. The CDR3 nucleotides are TGTGCCAGCAGTTACTGGGAGGGCGTGGAGCAGTACTTC.

The chain is built from TRBV30 and TRBJ1-1, with D hard to call. CDR3 length: 16 amino acids. The germline V gene encodes CDR1 GTSNPN and CDR2 SVGIG (reference sequence). Trimming stripped 0 bases from V and 2 bases from J, with 16 bases between. Here the CDR3 reads CAWSVHSLHHNTEAFF. The CDR3 DNA reads TGTGCCTGGAGTGTTCACTCTCTCCACCACAACACTGAAGCTTTCTTT.

This clone was recorded once. This chain uses TRBV19 with TRBJ1-3, with TRBD1 as a possible D gene (5 bases). Germline CDR1 reads LNHDA; CDR2 reads SQIVND (reference sequence). This CDR3 is 10 amino acids long. V lost 9 bases to trimming and J lost 8 bases, with 8 bases between them. CDR3 residues: CASGGDTIYF. The CDR3, as DNA: TGTGCCAGCGGGGGGGACACCATATATTTT. The entire variable domain, with the rest obtained from reference TRBV19 and TRBJ1-3, is as follows: DGGITQSPKYLFRKEGQNVTLSCEQNLNHDAMYWYRQDPGQGLRLIYYSQIVNDFQKGDIAEGYSVSREKKESFPLTVTSAQKNPTAFYLCASGGDTIYFGEGSWLTVV.

The V call is TRBV11-3, the J call TRBJ1-3; 8 nucleotides line up with TRBD1. After removal of 7 bases from V and 7 bases from J, the junction contained 12 bases not matched to a gene. CDR1 is SGHNT and CDR2 is YENEEA in the germline V gene. CDR3 length: 15 residues. The chain's CDR3 is CASTPHGTGPNTIYF. Here the CDR3 DNA reads TGTGCCAGCACCCCTCACGGGACAGGACCGAACACCATATATTTT.

The gene calls are TRBV4-2 and TRBJ2-3; TRBD2 might be the D (6 bases). This CDR3 spans 15 amino acids. Trimming cost V 5 bases and J 3 bases, with 15 bases left between them. Germline-derived CDR1 and CDR2 are LGHNA and YNFKEQ. CDR3 bases: TGTGCCAGCAGCTCACAGAGTCGGGAGACAGATACGCAGTATTTT. Encoded protein: CASSSQSRETDTQYF.

The chain employs TRBV7-6 and TRBJ1-6; 8 nucleotides align to TRBD1. V trimming: 2 bases; J trimming: 9 bases; junction bases outside the gene matches: 9. Germline CDR1 reads SGHVS; CDR2 reads FNYEAQ. CDR3 size: 16 residues. The CDR3: CASSLKQGAEGSPLHF. The DNA of the CDR3 is TGTGCCAGCAGCTTAAAGCAGGGGGCTGAGGGTTCACCCCTCCACTTT.

The V and J genes are TRBV9 and TRBJ2-7; 8 bases line up with TRBD2. Looked up from germline, CDR1 is SGDLS and CDR2 is YYNGEE. The V and J ends lost 0 bases and 1 base, in that order; junction bases with no gene match: 6. The length of the CDR3 is 16 residues. The CDR3 DNA reads as TGTGCCAGCAGCGTAGACCCAGCGGGGGAGTCCTACGAGCAGTACTTC. Its protein product is CASSVDPAGESYEQYF. The full variable domain, its missing parts supplied by reference TRBV9 and TRBJ2-7, is DSGVTQTPKHLITATGQRVTLRCSPRSGDLSVYWYQQSLDQGLQFLIQYYNGEERAKGNILERFSAQQFPDLHSELNLSSLELGDSALYFCASSVDPAGESYEQYFGPGTRLTVT.

The chain employs TRBV6-5 and TRBJ2-7, with D perhaps matching TRBD1 (5 bases). This CDR3 has 13 amino acids. The germline CDR1 and CDR2 sequences are MNHEY and SVGAGI. The V end was cut by 0 bases, the J end by 5 bases, with 8 bases between. CDR3 loop: CASSYSGRDEQYF. The DNA of the CDR3 is TGTGCCAGCAGTTACTCGGGCAGGGACGAGCAGTACTTC.

The chain links TRBV5-4 to TRBJ1-1, with D uncertain. The CDR3 contains 12 residues. Deletions cut 4 bases from V and 5 bases from J, with 9 bases between. Germline V gene data show CDR1 as SGHNT and CDR2 as YYREEE (reference sequence). The CDR3: CASSQTQTEAFF. CDR3 DNA: TGTGCCAGCAGCCAGACACAGACTGAAGCTTTCTTT. The entire variable domain, with the rest obtained from reference TRBV5-4 and TRBJ1-1, is as follows: ETGVTQSPTHLIKTRGQQVTLRCSSQSGHNTVSWYQQALGQGPQFIFQYYREEENGRGNFPPRFSGLQFPNYSSELNVNALELDDSALYLCASSQTQTEAFFGQGTRLTVV.

The chain employs TRBV9 and TRBJ1-6, with D unresolved. The V and J ends lost 4 bases and 5 bases respectively, with 10 bases between them. This CDR3 is 14 amino acids long. Germline V gene lookup returns CDR1 SGDLS and CDR2 YYNGEE. This CDR3 is CASSFDTDNSPLHF. CDR3 DNA: TGTGCCAGCAGCTTCGACACCGATAATTCACCCCTCCACTTT.

The chain links TRBV4-1 to TRBJ1-2, with TRBD1 matching over 9 bases. The junction had 9 bases not matched to a gene; V was cut back by 3 bases and J by 7 bases. Looked up from germline, CDR1 is MGHRA and CDR2 is YSYEKL. The CDR3 is made up of 15 amino acids. This chain's CDR3 is CASSQEDRGLAGYTF. The CDR3 region has the DNA TGCGCCAGCAGCCAGGAAGACAGGGGGTTAGCTGGCTACACCTTC.

A word on this clone: The same CDR3 can be traced to other DNA sequences in this sample. The chain links TRBV7-9 to TRBJ1-5, with D possibly matching TRBD1 (5 bases). Germline-derived CDR1 and CDR2 are SEHNR and FQNEAQ (reference sequence). V dropped 5 bases and J dropped 2 bases, with 7 bases sitting between them. The CDR3 extends over 13 amino acids. The CDR3 sequence is CASSPGGNQPQHF. For the CDR3, the DNA is TGTGCCAGCAGCCCGGGGGGCAATCAGCCCCAGCATTTT. The variable domain in full, completed from reference TRBV7-9 and TRBJ1-5, reads DTGVSQNPRHKITKRGQNVTFRCDPISEHNRLYWYRQTLGQGPEFLTYFQNEAQLEKSRLLSDRFSAERPKGSFSTLEIQRTEQGDSAMYLCASSPGGNQPQHFGDGTRLSIL.

The chain employs TRBV15 and TRBJ2-7, with 8 bases identical to TRBD1. The CDR3 runs 13 residues. Unmatched junction bases numbered 5, after V lost 6 bases and J lost 4 bases. Germline V gene data show CDR1 as LNHNV and CDR2 as YYDKDF (reference sequence). In DNA form, the CDR3 reads TGTGCCACCAGGACAGGGGAAAGGTACGAGCAGTACTTC. This gives the protein CATRTGERYEQYF.

The chain combines TRBV5-5 with TRBJ1-2, with TRBD1 as a possible D gene (5 bases). Trimming removed 2 bases from V and 7 bases from J, with 12 bases in between. Germline V gives CDR1 SGHKS, CDR2 YYEKEE (reference sequence). The CDR3 spans 13 residues. The CDR3, as DNA: TGTGCCAGCAGCTTCGGCAGGGATGGTGGCTACACCTTC. Translated, it gives CASSFGRDGGYTF.

The V and J genes are TRBV5-1 and TRBJ2-1, with 9 bases that match TRBD1. The CDR3 has 15 residues. Looked up from germline, CDR1 is SGHRS and CDR2 is YFSETQ. J lost 10 bases, V lost 5 bases, and 13 bases had no gene match. The CDR3 region has the DNA TGCGCCAGCAGTTTGACAGGGGGGGGTTTTGACGAGCAGTTCTTC. It is translated as CASSLTGGGFDEQFF.

The CDR3 DNA follows: TGTGCCAGCAGCTTAGTGGGCAGACAAGAGACCCAGTACTTC. This codes for CASSLVGRQETQYF. The chain has TRBV11-2 and TRBJ2-5; no reliable D call. Trimming removed 1 base from V and 2 bases from J, with 8 bases in between. Germline V gene data show CDR1 as SGHAT and CDR2 as FQNNGV. The CDR3 is made up of 14 amino acids. Supplemented by reference TRBV11-2 and TRBJ2-5, the full variable domain reads EAGVAQSPRYKIIEKRQSVAFWCNPISGHATLYWYQQILGQGPKLLIQFQNNGVVDDSQLPKDRFSAERLKGVDSTLKIQPAKLEDSAVYLCASSLVGRQETQYFGPGTRLLVL.

The chain combines TRBV15 with TRBJ1-5; 9 bases agree with TRBD1. The germline gives CDR1 LNHNV, CDR2 YYDKDF (reference sequence). The trim removed 4 bases at V and 0 bases at J, leaving 7 bases unmatched. The CDR3 contains 17 residues. The CDR3 region has the DNA TGTGCCACCAGCACCCCCCGGACAGGGGTTAGCAATCAGCCCCAGCATTTT. Translation: CATSTPRTGVSNQPQHF.